This TCR beta chain is from a study of PD-1 blockade in classical Hodgkin lymphoma. Every one of the patients relapsed after autologous stem cell transplantation (brentuximab vedotin exposure was variable). Complete response, partial response or progressive disease was recorded as best response. Data came from immunoSEQ multiplex PCR; TCRdb stores just in-frame clones and leaves some out. The sample records 43,000 or so clones, 65% to 85% being singletons. Study-wide results and caveats: It was among complete responders that baseline diversity resembled that of newly diagnosed patients. Newly diagnosed patients were reported to exhibit reduced baseline TCR diversity relative to healthy donors. Compared with baseline, CD4+ but not CD8+ TCR diversity had risen significantly by C4D1.

The germline V and J ends were trimmed by 0 bases and 6 bases, with 13 bases remaining between them. The CDR3 is 14 amino acids. The V gene's germline CDR1 is SGHRS and CDR2 YFSETQ. Points on this clone: Its target is unknown.

The sequence derives from a human donor with classical Hodgkin lymphoma. V and J are TRBV5-1 and TRBJ2-7; no clear D gene. The material sequenced was peripheral blood mononuclear cells (PBMCs), taken at baseline. The CDR3 spells CASSLGQHTSEQYF. For the CDR3, the DNA is TGCGCCAGCAGCTTGGGTCAGCATACATCCGAGCAGTACTTC.